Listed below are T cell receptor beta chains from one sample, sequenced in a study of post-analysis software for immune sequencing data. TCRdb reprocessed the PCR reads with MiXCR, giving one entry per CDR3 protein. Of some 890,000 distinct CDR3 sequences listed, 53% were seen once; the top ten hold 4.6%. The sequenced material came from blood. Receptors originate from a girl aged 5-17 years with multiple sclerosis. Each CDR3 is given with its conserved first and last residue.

cdr3_aa: CASTRLAGAVENEQFF
v_call: TRBV27

cdr3_aa: CASSILGGMSYNEQFF
v_call: TRBV2

cdr3_aa: CASKGQGLYEQYF
v_call: TRBV5-1

cdr3_aa: CATSTRMKGGLNYGYTF
v_call: TRBV15

cdr3_aa: CASRRQSAYEQYF
v_call: TRBV6-6

cdr3_aa: CASRMVADSYEQYF
v_call: TRBV6-6

cdr3_aa: CSASGAVPDEQFF
v_call: TRBV20-1

cdr3_aa: CASSFDPGEKLFF
v_call: TRBV5-1

cdr3_aa: CASSSTGGNEKLFF
v_call: TRBV5-1

cdr3_aa: CAWGPLPQANTEAFF
v_call: TRBV30

cdr3_aa: CASSPTRPTYEQYF
v_call: TRBV6-6

cdr3_aa: CASSTTSVDLRDEQYF
v_call: TRBV28

cdr3_aa: CASSLISPFSEQFF
v_call: TRBV12-3/TRBV12-4

cdr3_aa: CASSQASGLAANIQYF
v_call: TRBV4-1

cdr3_aa: CSARDLTGTHYTDTQYF
v_call: TRBV20-1

cdr3_aa: CASSYDSHQGDTDTQYF
v_call: TRBV6-6

cdr3_aa: CASYRDSLRDTQYF
v_call: TRBV12-3/TRBV12-4

cdr3_aa: CASSLRSTLYGYTF
v_call: TRBV7-8

cdr3_aa: CASSPSPGLYEQYF
v_call: TRBV7-3

cdr3_aa: CASSSADRLADTQYF
v_call: TRBV27

cdr3_aa: CSARGLGVEFPYEQYF
v_call: TRBV20-1

cdr3_aa: CSARDAGAPIWGDEQFF
v_call: TRBV20-1

cdr3_aa: CSVMIAGTGNQPQHF
v_call: TRBV29-1

cdr3_aa: CSARDSARGTDTQYF
v_call: TRBV20-1

cdr3_aa: CSAREIWGEGRDRGYTDTQYF
v_call: TRBV20-1

cdr3_aa: CATSAGGNQPQHF
v_call: TRBV15

cdr3_aa: CASSRTGVTYEQYF
v_call: TRBV5-1

cdr3_aa: CASSYPRRTSYNEQFF
v_call: TRBV6-2/TRBV6-3

cdr3_aa: CASSRRDWLPRDEQFF
v_call: TRBV7-2

cdr3_aa: CASSKQGTSGTDTQYF
v_call: TRBV7-3

cdr3_aa: CASSFGQGSGANVLTF
v_call: TRBV5-1

cdr3_aa: CSARWDSYYEQYF
v_call: TRBV20-1

cdr3_aa: CASSFDRDNYGYTF
v_call: TRBV12-3/TRBV12-4

cdr3_aa: CASSTAGSLYNEQFF
v_call: TRBV7-8

cdr3_aa: CASSVPGVGNTIYF
v_call: TRBV9

cdr3_aa: CASSSEGSSSYEQYF
v_call: TRBV5-1

cdr3_aa: CASGGNQPQHF
v_call: TRBV12-3/TRBV12-4